This T cell receptor beta chain was found in a study of CD8+ T cells in alopecia areata. General study points: Higher clonality was seen in lesional scalp than in normal scalp, especially in alopecia totalis/universalis.

V lost 0 bases, J lost 3 bases, and 11 bases lay in between. Germline V gene data show CDR1 as SGHAT and CDR2 as FQNNGV. CDR3 size: 15 residues. The treatment is: oral pan-JAK inhibitor, 5-10 mg twice daily. Specimens obtained from alopecia areata patients comprised lesional scalp punch biopsies and peripheral blood. This clone was found a few times. Its antigen is still unknown. In each case, RNA was isolated and then reverse transcribed into cDNA as the sequencing template. Only in-frame clones appear in the TCRdb table, and some are missing; sequencing was by immunoSEQ multiplex PCR. This sample has about 250,000 clones, with 45% to 70% found just once.

J is TRBJ1-2 and V is TRBV11-2, with D possibly TRBD1 on 6 matching bases. This sequence was found in a human donor with alopecia areata. The material sequenced was CD4+ T cells sorted from blood, taken around week 52, from a patient treated with tofacitinib. In DNA, the CDR3 is TGTGCCAGCAGCTTAGAGGTCGGGGGCTACTATGGCTACACCTTC. Encoded protein: CASSLEVGGYYGYTF.